The 31 T cell receptor beta chains listed next were all sequenced from one sample in a study of Graves' ophthalmopathy and Graves' hyperthyroidism. Beta-chain TCR CDR3 regions were amplified from RNA transcripts. First-round RT-PCR relied on HTBI primers, and a second-round multiplex PCR came next. Via MiXCR, TCRdb re-called the multiplex PCR reads, giving one row per CDR3 protein. The sample has a few hundred thousand distinct CDR3 sequences; about a sixth are singletons. Sequencing input: peripheral blood. These receptors originate from an adult woman with stable Graves' hyperthyroidism.

This clonotype was observed at least ten times. The chain is built from TRBV9 and TRBJ2-7; no clear D gene. V shed 0 bases and J shed 2 bases, with 9 bases lying between them. The CDR3 is 14 amino acids. CDR1 is SGDLS and CDR2 is YYNGEE in the germline V gene. CDR3 loop: CASSVVAEPYEQYF. CDR3 DNA sequence: TGTGCCAGCAGCGTAGTGGCGGAACCCTACGAGCAGTACTTC. The full variable domain, with the rest looked up from reference TRBV9 and TRBJ2-7, is DSGVTQTPKHLITATGQRVTLRCSPRSGDLSVYWYQQSLDQGLQFLIQYYNGEERAKGNILERFSAQQFPDLHSELNLSSLELGDSALYFCASSVVAEPYEQYFGPGTRLTVT.

This clonotype was seen at least ten times. Written as DNA, the CDR3 is TGCGCCAGCAGCGTGGGCTACGGCTACTTAGGCTACACCTTC. It is translated as CASSVGYGYLGYTF. V and J are TRBV5-1 and TRBJ1-2, with D unclear. CDR1 is SGHRS and CDR2 is YFSETQ in the germline V gene. The V end lost 4 bases, the J end lost 8 bases, and 18 bases lay between the germline ends. CDR3 length: 14 residues.

This clonotype occurred many times. The CDR3 is CASSPPGQGTVNTEAFF. In DNA, the CDR3 is TGTGCCAGCAGCCCCCCAGGGCAGGGGACCGTGAACACTGAAGCTTTCTTT. The chain combines TRBV14 with TRBJ1-1; a possible D gene is TRBD1 (6 bases). CDR1 and CDR2 from the germline V gene are SGHDN and FVKESK. The CDR3 length is 17 residues. V lost 4 bases and J 0 bases, leaving 18 bases between the germline ends.

This clonotype came up many times. The J gene is TRBJ2-7, the V gene TRBV7-9, with 9 bases that match TRBD1. V lost 5 bases, J lost 6 bases, and 2 bases stayed unmatched. Germline CDR1 reads SEHNR; CDR2 reads FQNEAQ (reference sequence). The CDR3 extends over 12 amino acids. CDR3 residues: CASSRDRAEQYF. CDR3 DNA: TGTGCCAGCAGCAGGGACAGGGCCGAGCAGTACTTC.

This clonotype has a count of ten or more. The chain joins TRBV30 to TRBJ1-5; TRBD1 might be the D (6 bases). With 1 base removed from V and 5 bases from J, the gap between germline ends came to 9 bases. Germline V lookup: CDR1 GTSNPN, CDR2 SVGIG (reference sequence). CDR3 length: 13 amino acids. The CDR3 loop is CAWSDRADQPQHF. The CDR3 DNA reads as TGTGCCTGGAGTGACAGGGCCGATCAGCCCCAGCATTTT.

The genes are TRBV6-1 and TRBJ2-7; either TRBD1 or TRBD2 may supply D (5 bases each). This CDR3 is 16 amino acids long. V lost 7 bases and J lost 0, with 19 bases in between. Germline loops: CDR1 MNHNS, CDR2 SASEGT. The chain's CDR3 is CASTNPGTQASYEQYF. Written as DNA, the CDR3 is TGTGCCAGCACCAACCCCGGGACCCAAGCCTCCTACGAGCAGTACTTC.

This clonotype has ten or more counts. CDR3 loop: CASSPMNTEAFF. DNA of the CDR3: TGTGCCAGCAGCCCAATGAACACTGAAGCTTTCTTT. The chain recombines TRBV2 with TRBJ1-1; D is unresolved. V gave up 6 bases and J gave up 0 bases, with 5 bases separating them. The germline V gene encodes CDR1 SNHLY and CDR2 FYNNEI. The CDR3 consists of 12 residues.

J is TRBJ2-7 and V is TRBV11-1, with D unclear. V lost 4 bases to trimming and J lost 4 bases, with 20 bases between them. The CDR3 extends over 16 amino acids. Germline V gene sequence: CDR1 SGHAT, CDR2 FQDESV (reference sequence). CDR3 coding DNA: TGTGCCAGCAGCTCCCTCGGCTGGGGTAGGTGGTACGAGCAGTACTTC. Encoded protein: CASSSLGWGRWYEQYF.

The sample holds many counts of this clonotype. This rearrangement joins TRBV20-1 to TRBJ1-6, with D possibly being TRBD1 (5 bases). The CDR3 sequence is 16 residues long. With 3 bases removed from V and 0 bases from J, the gap between germline ends came to 12 bases. Germline CDR1 DFQATT, CDR2 SNEGSKA (reference sequence). CDR3 sequence: CSASRRESSYNSPLHF. In nucleotides, the CDR3 is TGCAGTGCTAGCCGCAGGGAGAGCTCCTATAATTCACCCCTCCACTTT.

This clonotype was observed a single time. The chain joins TRBV6-5 to TRBJ1-6, with D unclear. V gave up 2 bases and J gave up 8 bases, with 10 bases separating them. CDR3 size: 14 residues. The V gene's germline CDR1 is MNHEY and CDR2 SVGAGI. CDR3 in amino acids: CASSYGRPHSPLHF. The CDR3 coding sequence is TGTGCCAGCAGTTACGGCAGGCCCCATTCACCCCTCCACTTT.

In its sample, this clonotype was seen many times. V usage is TRBV12-3 or TRBV12-4 and J usage is TRBJ2-2, with 9 positions matching TRBD2. This CDR3 spans 15 amino acids. J gave up 3 bases and V 7 bases, and 6 bases lay outside the gene matches. CDR3 in DNA: TGTGCCAGCACTCTAGGGACTAGCCACACCGGGGAGCTGTTTTTT. It codes for CASTLGTSHTGELFF.

The table lists this clonotype with many counts. The chain links TRBV30 to TRBJ2-5; 7 nucleotides line up with TRBD1. Germline-derived CDR1 and CDR2 are GTSNPN and SVGIG (reference sequence). V trimming: 3 bases; J trimming: 6 bases; junction bases outside the gene matches: 7. The CDR3 runs 13 residues. For the CDR3, the DNA is TGTGCCTGGAGACGACAGGGCGCCCAGACCCAGTACTTC. It specifies CAWRRQGAQTQYF.

This clonotype has more than one count but fewer than ten. The gene calls are TRBV12-3 or TRBV12-4 and TRBJ1-2; TRBD1 matches 7 bases. Trimming took 7 bases from V and 5 from J; bases not matched to a gene: 10. This CDR3 has 14 amino acids. The chain's CDR3 is CASTPGTATYGYTF. The CDR3 bases are TGTGCCAGCACTCCCGGGACAGCCACTTATGGCTACACCTTC.

Points on this clonotype: Given a much more abundant clone one base away, this may be a read error. The chain recombines TRBV28 with TRBJ2-7; 8 positions agree with TRBD1. The CDR3 length is 15 residues. The V gene's germline CDR1 is MDHEN and CDR2 SYDVKM. CDR3: CASTPGGQGSYEQHF. The CDR3 DNA reads as TGTGCCAGCACCCCGGGCGGACAGGGATCCTACGAGCAGCACTTC.

This clonotype was found many times. The CDR3 bases are TGTGCCAGCAGTTACTCCGGCGGATATGGCTACACCTTC. Protein product: CASSYSGGYGYTF. The chain links TRBV6-2 or TRBV6-3 to TRBJ1-2; no definite D call. Germline CDR1 is MNHEY and CDR2 is SVGEGT. The CDR3 runs to 13 residues. V was cut by 0 bases and J by 5 bases, with 7 bases left in between.

This clonotype was recorded at least ten times. For the CDR3, the DNA is TGTGCCAGCAGTGAAGCGCAGGGATTCTACGAGCAGTACTTC. Its protein is CASSEAQGFYEQYF. The genes are TRBV6-1 and TRBJ2-7, with a possible D match to TRBD1 (5 bases). Per germline, CDR1 MNHNS and CDR2 SASEGT. Trimming shortened V by 0 bases and J by 3 bases, and 9 bases separated the two germline ends. The CDR3 is 14 amino acids.

The chain employs TRBV6-1 and TRBJ1-2, with D possibly TRBD1 on 6 matching bases. V lost 6 bases and J lost 2, with 10 bases in between. The CDR3 totals 13 residues. Germline lookup yields CDR1 MNHNS and CDR2 SASEGT. CDR3: CASRRGRNYGYTF. CDR3 nucleotide sequence: TGTGCCAGCAGGAGGGGGAGAAACTATGGCTACACCTTC.

This sequence joins TRBV5-1 and TRBJ2-5; D is ambiguous. CDR1 and CDR2 from the germline V gene are SGHRS and YFSETQ. Trimming shortened V by 0 bases and J by 6 bases, and 12 bases separated the two germline ends. This CDR3 has 14 amino acids. DNA for the CDR3: TGCGCCAGCAGCTTGGGAGTGGAACCGCAGACCCAGTACTTC. Translated, it gives CASSLGVEPQTQYF.

This clonotype showed up many times. DNA of the CDR3: TGTGCCAGCAGTTTCAGCAACACGGACACTGAAGCTTTCTTT. Its protein product is CASSFSNTDTEAFF. V is TRBV12-3 or TRBV12-4 and J is TRBJ1-1; D not certain. The CDR3 is 14 amino acids. Trimming removed 3 bases at V and 3 bases at J, with 11 bases between.

This clonotype was detected only a few times. This rearrangement joins TRBV30 to TRBJ2-2; the D is unclear. With 2 bases removed from V and 0 bases from J, the gap between germline ends came to 10 bases. This CDR3 has 15 residues. Germline values: CDR1 GTSNPN, CDR2 SVGIG (reference sequence). CDR3 sequence (DNA): TGTGCCTGGAGTCCACTCAGCCCGAACACCGGGGAGCTGTTTTTT. Amino acid sequence: CAWSPLSPNTGELFF.

This clonotype was found many times. The rearrangement joins TRBV20-1 to TRBJ2-4; either TRBD1 or TRBD2 may supply D (5 bases each). The CDR3 contains 11 residues. V was trimmed by 4 bases and J by 9 bases, leaving 10 bases between them. The germline gives CDR1 DFQATT, CDR2 SNEGSKA (reference sequence). The CDR3 DNA reads TGCAGTGCTAAACGGGACGCCATTCAGTACTTC. Translated: CSAKRDAIQYF.

This clonotype appeared a few times. V usage is TRBV30 and J usage is TRBJ1-6; 9 bases agree with TRBD1. In germline, CDR1 is GTSNPN, CDR2 SVGIG (reference sequence). The V segment lost 4 bases and the J segment 7 bases; nucleotides outside the gene matches: 5. The CDR3 sequence is 14 residues long. As DNA, the CDR3 is TGTGCCTGGACGGTTGGGACAGGGAATTCACCCCTCCACTTT. It is translated as CAWTVGTGNSPLHF.

This clonotype was counted at least ten times. The gene calls are TRBV29-1 and TRBJ1-2; 9 nucleotides match TRBD1. Looked up from germline, CDR1 is SQVTM and CDR2 is ANQGSEA. The CDR3 loop spans 14 amino acids. After removal of 4 bases from V and 2 bases from J, the junction contained 5 bases not matched to a gene. The CDR3 loop reads CSVGRTGENYGYTF. The CDR3 DNA is TGCAGCGTTGGCCGGACAGGGGAGAACTATGGCTACACCTTC.

The V and J genes are TRBV20-1 and TRBJ2-5, with 7 positions matching TRBD1. Germline V gene lookup returns CDR1 DFQATT and CDR2 SNEGSKA (reference sequence). The CDR3 consists of 14 residues. V lost 1 base and J lost 5; bases outside the gene matches: 7. CDR3 amino acids: CSARAQTGIETQYF. CDR3 DNA sequence: TGCAGTGCTAGAGCCCAGACAGGGATCGAGACCCAGTACTTC.

This clonotype was detected many times. This rearrangement joins TRBV28 to TRBJ1-1; 8 positions match TRBD1. This CDR3 spans 16 amino acids. The germline gives CDR1 MDHEN, CDR2 SYDVKM. After removal of 3 bases from V and 1 base from J, the junction contained 7 bases not matched to a gene. The CDR3 protein is CASSFPTTGANTEAFF. CDR3 bases: TGTGCCAGCAGTTTCCCAACGACAGGGGCGAACACTGAAGCTTTCTTT.

This clonotype was counted a few times. J is TRBJ1-3 and V is TRBV4-2; D might be TRBD1 (6 bases). The CDR3 sequence is 15 residues long. The germline gives CDR1 LGHNA, CDR2 YNFKEQ. Trimming left V 0 bases short and J 4 bases short, with 10 bases between. The CDR3 DNA reads TGTGCCAGCAGCCAAGAGGGGGCGCGGGGAAACACCATATATTTT. Translating gives CASSQEGARGNTIYF.

The sample holds many counts of this clonotype. The gene calls are TRBV19 and TRBJ2-5; tentative D call: TRBD1 (5 bases). Germline CDR1 LNHDA, CDR2 SQIVND (reference sequence). The CDR3 length is 14 residues. The germline V and J ends were trimmed by 5 bases and 2 bases, with 12 bases remaining between them. The CDR3 region is CASSLTVRQETQYF. The DNA for the CDR3 is TGTGCCAGTAGTTTGACAGTTCGTCAAGAGACCCAGTACTTC.

The count of this clonotype is one. In DNA, the CDR3 is TGTGCCAGCAGCCAAGCGATGGCAAACACTGAAGCTTTCTTT. Its protein product is CASSQAMANTEAFF. The V gene is TRBV3-1, the J gene TRBJ1-1; no clear D. The CDR3 is made up of 14 amino acids. Germline lookup yields CDR1 LGHDT and CDR2 YNNKEL (reference sequence). V was clipped by 1 base and J by 2 bases, with 8 bases between them.

This clonotype was seen repeatedly, ten times or more. J is TRBJ1-1 and V is TRBV28; D is uncertain. Germline V lookup: CDR1 MDHEN, CDR2 SYDVKM. The ends were cut back, 2 bases at V and 1 base at J, with 11 bases in the middle. The CDR3 runs to 15 residues. As DNA, the CDR3 is TGTGCCAGCAGTTTAGTATTGTCAGCGAACACTGAAGCTTTCTTT. This gives the protein CASSLVLSANTEAFF.

This clonotype showed up many times. The rearrangement uses TRBV11-2 and TRBJ2-7; 7 bases match TRBD2. V lost 3 bases, J lost 3 bases, and 8 bases stayed unmatched. Germline loops: CDR1 SGHAT, CDR2 FQNNGV. The CDR3 is 15 amino acids. CDR3 protein: CASSLVSSGNYEQYF. The CDR3 coding sequence is TGTGCCAGCAGCTTGGTTTCTAGCGGAAACTACGAGCAGTACTTC.

Only a few counts were recorded for this clonotype. This chain connects TRBV29-1 to TRBJ2-5; the D gene is possibly TRBD1 (6 bases). CDR3 length: 13 amino acids. The germline V gene encodes CDR1 SQVTM and CDR2 ANQGSEA. The germline V and J ends were trimmed by 4 bases and 3 bases, with 12 bases remaining between them. CDR3 in DNA: TGCAGCGTTGGGCAGGGGTCTAAAGAGACCCAGTACTTC. Its protein is CSVGQGSKETQYF.